Listed here are 21 T cell receptor beta chains from one sample, sequenced in a study of CD8 T cells in Susac syndrome. A quantity of about 0.45 to 1 ug RNA underwent reverse transcription using random hexamers. TCRdb reprocessed the immunoSEQ multiplex PCR reads with MiXCR, giving one entry per CDR3 protein. The data contain fewer than 200,000 distinct CDR3 sequences, approximately 93% of them seen just once; the ten biggest clones take up 0.09% to 0.12%. The specimen sequenced was CD4+ T cells from PBMCs. These receptors all come from a human donor in good health.

The chain employs TRBV12-3 or TRBV12-4 and TRBJ2-1; 7 bases map to TRBD1. V shed 3 bases and J 3 bases; nucleotides not matched to a gene: 8. CDR3 size: 16 residues. The CDR3: CASSFNPAGGYNEQFF. The DNA of the CDR3 is TGTGCCAGCAGTTTTAATCCCGCAGGGGGCTACAATGAGCAGTTCTTC.

The rearrangement joins TRBV18 to TRBJ1-1, with unresolved D. With 3 bases removed from V and 3 bases from J, the gap between germline ends came to 14 bases. The CDR3 runs to 15 residues. Germline CDR1 reads KGHSH; CDR2 reads LQKENI. The CDR3 reads CASSPEPLQDTEAFF. The CDR3 DNA follows: TGTGCCAGCTCACCGGAACCCCTCCAAGACACTGAAGCTTTCTTT.

The J gene is TRBJ1-6, the V gene TRBV7-2; no reliable D call. CDR3 length: 15 residues. Germline V gives CDR1 SGHTA, CDR2 FQGNSA. V was clipped by 5 bases and J by 3 bases, with 11 bases between them. In nucleotides, the CDR3 is TGTGCCAGCAGCCGGCAGGCAGGCTATAATTCACCCCTCCACTTT. As protein: CASSRQAGYNSPLHF. The whole variable domain, remainder taken from reference TRBV7-2 and TRBJ1-6, is GAGVSQSPSNKVTEKGKDVELRCDPISGHTALYWYRQSLGQGLEFLIYFQGNSAPDKSGLPSDRFSAERTGGSVSTLTIQRTQQEDSAVYLCASSRQAGYNSPLHFGNGTRLTVT.

The chain uses TRBV28 and TRBJ1-5, with D uncertain. The germline CDR1 and CDR2 sequences are MDHEN and SYDVKM. V shed 7 bases and J shed 5 bases, with 3 bases lying between them. The CDR3 sequence is 10 residues long. The CDR3 nucleotides are TGTGCCAGCAACTATCAGCCCCAGCATTTT. Its protein is CASNYQPQHF.

The chain uses TRBV11-2 and TRBJ2-4; tentatively, D is TRBD2 (6 bases). Germline loops: CDR1 SGHAT, CDR2 FQNNGV. The CDR3 contains 16 residues. V was clipped by 5 bases and J by 0 bases, with 14 bases between them. The CDR3 DNA reads as TGTGCCAGCAGCGCGGGGCTGGGGCAAGCCAAAAACATTCAGTACTTC. Residues: CASSAGLGQAKNIQYF.

This clonotype turned up a few times. The chain employs TRBV12-3 or TRBV12-4 and TRBJ1-5, with a weak D call TRBD1 (6 bases). The CDR3 covers 15 residues. Trimming pared 3 bases from V and 0 bases from J, leaving 9 bases between. CDR3 amino acids: CASSLGGASNQPQHF. The CDR3 DNA follows: TGTGCCAGCAGTTTGGGGGGGGCTAGCAATCAGCCCCAGCATTTT.

The chain carries TRBV12-3 or TRBV12-4 and TRBJ2-7, with a tentative D call TRBD2 (5 bases). The CDR3 length is 12 residues. The V end lost 7 bases, the J end lost 5 bases, and 12 bases lay between the germline ends. CDR3 loop: CASTTGVHEQYF. CDR3 bases: TGTGCCAGCACCACCGGGGTCCACGAGCAGTACTTC.

The gene calls are TRBV14 and TRBJ2-1, with D possibly being TRBD1 (6 bases). Germline V CDR1 and CDR2: SGHDN, FVKESK. The CDR3 contains 15 residues. Trimming left V 1 base short and J 0 bases short, with 7 bases between. CDR3 in amino acids: CASSQVRGSYNEQFF. CDR3 in DNA: TGTGCCAGCAGCCAAGTCAGGGGCTCCTACAATGAGCAGTTCTTC.

The gene calls are TRBV7-2 and TRBJ1-1, with D unresolved. Germline-derived CDR1 and CDR2 are SGHTA and FQGNSA. Deletions cut 4 bases from V and 5 bases from J, with 20 bases between. CDR3 size: 16 residues. The CDR3: CASSSTAFLGRTEAFF. The DNA of the CDR3 is TGTGCCAGCAGCTCCACCGCGTTTCTGGGCCGGACTGAAGCTTTCTTT. Drawing the rest from reference TRBV7-2 and TRBJ1-1, the complete variable domain is GAGVSQSPSNKVTEKGKDVELRCDPISGHTALYWYRQSLGQGLEFLIYFQGNSAPDKSGLPSDRFSAERTGGSVSTLTIQRTQQEDSAVYLCASSSTAFLGRTEAFFGQGTRLTVV.

The chain has TRBV3-1 and TRBJ2-7; no definite D call. The CDR3 is 15 residues long. Germline CDR1 reads LGHDT; CDR2 reads YNNKEL (reference sequence). Trimming shortened V by 0 bases and J by 2 bases, and 11 bases separated the two germline ends. The CDR3 nucleotides are TGTGCCAGCAGCCAAGACCAAGTATCAACCTACGAGCAGTACTTC. It specifies CASSQDQVSTYEQYF.

V gene TRBV20-1 combines with J gene TRBJ1-2; no clear D. The CDR3 extends over 14 amino acids. Trimming removed 5 bases at V and 3 bases at J, with 16 bases between. Germline lookup yields CDR1 DFQATT and CDR2 SNEGSKA (reference sequence). DNA of the CDR3: TGCAGTGCTCCTGAGAAGAGGACCCACTATGGCTACACCTTC. Encoded protein: CSAPEKRTHYGYTF.

This clonotype was seen a handful of times. A read error may produce the germline difference seen at one junction end. The V gene is TRBV6-2 or TRBV6-3, the J gene TRBJ1-6; 7 nucleotides align to TRBD1. The CDR3 loop spans 14 amino acids. Germline lookup yields CDR1 MNHEY and CDR2 SVGEGT. The CDR3 region is CASSWDSNNSPLHF. The CDR3 DNA follows: TGTGCCAGCAGTTGGGACAGTAACAATTCCCCCCTCCACTTT.

V gene TRBV2 combines with J gene TRBJ2-1; TRBD1 matches at 7 bases. Germline V gene lookup returns CDR1 SNHLY and CDR2 FYNNEI. V dropped 8 bases and J dropped 4; count of bases not matched to a gene: 11. This CDR3 contains 15 residues. DNA for the CDR3: TGTGCCAGCCGCGCGGGTACAGGGGATTACAATGAGCAGTTCTTC. Its translation is CASRAGTGDYNEQFF.

This clonotype appeared once. The CDR3 DNA sequence: TGTGCCAGCAGCTTGGCCCCGAGCGGGGGGGCCGATACGCAGTATTTT. Its protein product is CASSLAPSGGADTQYF. This rearrangement joins TRBV5-7 to TRBJ2-3; 10 bases are a match to TRBD2. TRBV5-7 is assigned to the ORF class and has an uncertain function. The CDR3 contains 16 residues. The junction had 7 bases not matched to a gene; V was cut back by 0 bases and J by 6 bases.

The chain links TRBV5-4 to TRBJ2-3, with a weak D call TRBD2 (6 bases). The V end lost 1 base, the J end lost 7 bases, and 19 bases lay between the germline ends. The germline V gene has CDR1 SGHNT and CDR2 YYREEE (reference sequence). The CDR3 extends over 16 amino acids. DNA for the CDR3: TGTGCCAGCAGCTTGTCTATAGCGGACAAGGGGAATACGCAGTATTTT. It yields the protein CASSLSIADKGNTQYF.

The chain uses TRBV27 and TRBJ1-6; no clear D. Germline lookup yields CDR1 MNHEY and CDR2 SMNVEV (reference sequence). Trimming took 1 base from V and 0 from J, leaving 13 bases between them. The CDR3 spans 18 residues. DNA of the CDR3: TGTGCCAGCAGTTTATTAAGTGGTGGGAGCTCCTATAATTCACCCCTCCACTTT. Amino acids: CASSLLSGGSSYNSPLHF.

The chain has TRBV7-2 and TRBJ2-5; 12 nucleotides agree with TRBD2. With V trimmed by 5 bases and J by 5 bases, 6 bases remained unmatched. Per the germline V gene, CDR1 is SGHTA and CDR2 is FQGNSA. The CDR3 has 15 amino acids. CDR3 nucleotide sequence: TGTGCCAGCAGCCCTAGGACTAGCGGGGTTGAGACCCAGTACTTC. This encodes CASSPRTSGVETQYF.

The J gene is TRBJ2-3, the V gene TRBV7-2; either TRBD1 or TRBD2 may fit D (5 bases each). The CDR3 covers 15 residues. Trimming took off 2 bases at V and 3 bases at J, with 12 bases between the two ends. Per germline, CDR1 SGHTA and CDR2 FQGNSA. The CDR3 reads CASSLTRERTDTQYF. The CDR3 DNA sequence: TGTGCCAGCAGCTTAACCAGGGAGAGGACAGATACGCAGTATTTT.

This clonotype was counted a single time. The chain is built from TRBV27 and TRBJ2-1; weak D call: TRBD1 (5 bases). This CDR3 has 14 amino acids. Trimming left V 5 bases short and J 14 bases short, with 22 bases between. The germline V gene has CDR1 MNHEY and CDR2 SMNVEV (reference sequence). In nucleotides, the CDR3 is TGTGCCAGCAGTCCGACAGTTTCGGCGAATTACGAGTTCTTC. It yields the protein CASSPTVSANYEFF.

The chain has TRBV7-2 and TRBJ1-3; the D is unclear. The CDR3 loop spans 13 amino acids. Looked up from germline, CDR1 is SGHTA and CDR2 is FQGNSA. V shed 1 base and J shed 4 bases, with 5 bases lying between them. The CDR3 coding sequence is TGTGCCAGCAGCTTAGACAGCGGAAACACCATATATTTT. Its protein is CASSLDSGNTIYF.

The rearrangement uses TRBV23-1 and TRBJ1-2; D is ambiguous. TRBV23-1 is recorded as an ORF, its role being uncertain. The CDR3 sequence is 15 residues long. With 0 bases removed from V and 5 bases from J, the gap between germline ends came to 13 bases. The CDR3 DNA sequence: TGCGCCAGCAGTCAATCGGAGGGCCTAGGGTATGGCTACACCTTC. Translating it yields CASSQSEGLGYGYTF.